Presented here are 5 T cell receptor beta chains from one specimen sequenced in a study of T-cell reconstitution after alpha-beta-depleted transplantation in children. Preparing the TCRbeta library involved the use of unique molecular identifiers. TCRdb passed the PCR reads through MiXCR, listing each CDR3 protein once. The sample records about 540,000 distinct CDR3 sequences, about 18% being singletons. Sequenced here: PBMCs from the stem cell graft donor, sampled from the stem cell graft. Receptors were obtained from a human donor who donated a stem cell graft to a child with acute lymphoblastic leukemia.

This clonotype was recorded a few times. DNA for the CDR3: TGTGCCACCAGCAGAGGGACCGGGACCACAACGATCTATGGCTACACCTTC. This codes for CATSRGTGTTTIYGYTF. This chain connects TRBV15 to TRBJ1-2; D may be TRBD1 (5 bases). This CDR3 has 17 amino acids. Germline V lookup: CDR1 LNHNV, CDR2 YYDKDF (reference sequence). V gave up 1 base and J gave up 4 bases, with 19 bases separating them.

The genes are TRBV7-9 and TRBJ2-5; D call uncertain. The CDR3 runs to 11 residues. The V end was cut by 4 bases, the J end by 5 bases, with 5 bases between. Per the germline V gene, CDR1 is SEHNR and CDR2 is FQNEAQ (reference sequence). DNA for the CDR3: TGTGCCAGCAGCTCTTCGGAGACCCAGTACTTC. It translates to CASSSSETQYF. Full variable domain (remainder filled in from reference TRBV7-9 and TRBJ2-5): DTGVSQNPRHKITKRGQNVTFRCDPISEHNRLYWYRQTLGQGPEFLTYFQNEAQLEKSRLLSDRFSAERPKGSFSTLEIQRTEQGDSAMYLCASSSSETQYFGPGTRLLVL.

The CDR3 sequence is CASSFQDMEADTQYF. CDR3 DNA sequence: TGTGCCAGCAGCTTCCAGGACATGGAGGCAGATACGCAGTATTTT. This chain uses TRBV7-9 with TRBJ2-3; the D call may be TRBD1 or TRBD2 (5 bases each). Germline V CDR1 and CDR2: SEHNR, FQNEAQ (reference sequence). The CDR3 sequence is 15 residues long. V lost 3 bases, J lost 4 bases, and 14 bases lay in between.

V and J are TRBV6-2 or TRBV6-3 and TRBJ2-1; 11 bases fit TRBD2. CDR1 and CDR2 from the germline V gene are MNHEY and SVGEGT. J gave up 6 bases and V 3 bases, and 4 bases lay outside the gene matches. The CDR3 is made up of 15 amino acids. The CDR3 spells CASSYTGTSGNEQFF. The DNA of the CDR3 is TGTGCCAGCAGTTATACCGGGACTAGCGGCAATGAGCAGTTCTTC.

For the CDR3, the DNA is TGTGCCAGCAGCTTAGGGGGGGGCCTTGGGTTCACTGAAGCTTTCTTT. This gives the protein CASSLGGGLGFTEAFF. V usage is TRBV7-6 and J usage is TRBJ1-1; tentatively, D is TRBD1 (6 bases). The CDR3 runs to 16 residues. CDR1 is SGHVS and CDR2 is FNYEAQ in the germline V gene. Trimming pared 1 base from V and 4 bases from J, leaving 16 bases between.